Listed below are T cell receptor beta chains from one sample, sequenced in a study of control samples from healthy donors and cancer patients. Measured with immunoSEQ multiplex PCR; TCRdb has only the in-frame clones, and not every one. The sample lists around 90,000 clones, around 85% seen once, with roughly 2% in the top ten. Sequencing input: blood. All receptors derive from a woman in her forties in good health. Each CDR3 is given with its conserved first and last residue. D genes are given only for firm matches. The size field is filled for only some rows; it gives once, few, many or a size class.

v_call: TRBV18
j_call: TRBJ2-7
d_call: TRBD1
clone_size: NA
cdr3_aa: CASSSGTGGREQYF
cdr3_nt: TGTGCCAGCTCATCCGGGACAGGGGGCCGCGAGCAGTACTTC

v_call: TRBV7-6
j_call: TRBJ1-4
d_call: TRBD1
clone_size: NA
cdr3_aa: CASSPGTGGTNEKLFF
cdr3_nt: TGTGCCAGCAGCCCCGGGACAGGGGGTACTAATGAAAAACTGTTTTTT

v_call: TRBV7-2
j_call: TRBJ1-2
d_call: TRBD1
clone_size: NA
cdr3_aa: CASSLQGANYGYTF
cdr3_nt: TGTGCCAGCAGCTTACAGGGGGCTAACTATGGCTACACCTTC

v_call: TRBV7-2
j_call: TRBJ2-7
d_call: NA
clone_size: NA
cdr3_aa: CASSGTSGIRVQYF
cdr3_nt: TGTGCCAGCAGCGGGACTTCCGGGATTCGAGTTCAGTACTTC

v_call: TRBV7-8
j_call: TRBJ1-3
d_call: NA
clone_size: NA
cdr3_aa: CASSLERASGNTIYF
cdr3_nt: TGTGCCAGCAGCTTAGAAAGGGCGTCGGGAAACACCATATATTTT

v_call: TRBV30
j_call: TRBJ2-2
d_call: NA
clone_size: NA
cdr3_aa: CAWSGGGGLFF
cdr3_nt: TGTGCCTGGAGTGGGGGTGGTGGCTTGTTTTTT

v_call: TRBV30
j_call: TRBJ1-1
d_call: NA
clone_size: NA
cdr3_aa: CAWSTGWMNTEAFF
cdr3_nt: TGTGCCTGGAGTACAGGGTGGATGAACACTGAAGCTTTCTTT

v_call: TRBV19
j_call: TRBJ2-6
d_call: NA
clone_size: NA
cdr3_aa: CASSIFDPTYSGANVLTF
cdr3_nt: TGTGCCAGTAGTATTTTCGACCCAACTTACTCTGGGGCCAACGTCCTGACTTTC

v_call: TRBV7-2
j_call: TRBJ2-1
d_call: TRBD2
clone_size: NA
cdr3_aa: CASSSLPSGGANEQFF
cdr3_nt: TGTGCCAGCAGCTCGCTCCCTAGCGGGGGGGCCAATGAGCAGTTCTTC

v_call: TRBV30
j_call: TRBJ2-5
d_call: TRBD2
clone_size: NA
cdr3_aa: CAWNRRGGLETQYF
cdr3_nt: TGTGCCTGGAATAGGCGGGGGGGCCTTGAGACCCAGTACTTC

v_call: TRBV9
j_call: TRBJ1-1
d_call: NA
clone_size: NA
cdr3_aa: CASSAGRVEDTEAFF
cdr3_nt: TGTGCCAGCAGCGCCGGAAGGGTAGAGGACACTGAAGCTTTCTTT

v_call: TRBV7-2
j_call: TRBJ2-7
d_call: TRBD2
clone_size: NA
cdr3_aa: CASSPGSGRGGRNEQYF
cdr3_nt: TGTGCCAGCAGCCCCGGCAGCGGGCGGGGGGGCCGGAACGAGCAGTACTTC

v_call: TRBV6-2/TRBV6-3
j_call: TRBJ1-1
d_call: NA
clone_size: once
cdr3_aa: CASSYWFEAFF
cdr3_nt: TGTGCCAGCAGTTACTGGTTTGAGGCTTTCTTT

v_call: TRBV15
j_call: TRBJ2-3
d_call: NA
clone_size: NA
cdr3_aa: CATSREVSRGDTQYF
cdr3_nt: TGTGCCACCAGCAGAGAGGTGTCGCGGGGAGATACGCAGTATTTT

v_call: TRBV6-4
j_call: TRBJ2-4
d_call: TRBD2
clone_size: once
cdr3_aa: CASTPPPAGGQKNIQYF
cdr3_nt: TGTGCCAGCACCCCTCCCCCAGCGGGGGGGCAAAAAAACATTCAGTACTTC

v_call: TRBV6-2/TRBV6-3
j_call: TRBJ2-3
d_call: TRBD2
clone_size: NA
cdr3_aa: CASSNALRGFSTDTQYF
cdr3_nt: TGTGCCAGCAGCAATGCTCTGCGGGGGTTTTCCACAGATACGCAGTATTTT

v_call: TRBV25-1
j_call: TRBJ1-5
d_call: NA
clone_size: NA
cdr3_aa: CASSEGGASNQPQHF
cdr3_nt: TGTGCCAGCAGTGAGGGGGGCGCGAGCAATCAGCCCCAGCATTTT

v_call: TRBV5-1
j_call: TRBJ1-2
d_call: TRBD1
clone_size: NA
cdr3_aa: CASSSNSGQGSYTF
cdr3_nt: TGCGCCAGCAGTTCAAACTCGGGACAGGGTAGCTACACCTTC

v_call: TRBV7-2
j_call: TRBJ2-1
d_call: NA
clone_size: NA
cdr3_aa: CASSLGLYNEQFF
cdr3_nt: TGTGCCAGCAGCTTGGGACTGTACAATGAGCAGTTCTTC

v_call: TRBV6-2/TRBV6-3
j_call: TRBJ1-3
d_call: NA
clone_size: NA
cdr3_aa: CASSPQSGNTIYF
cdr3_nt: TGTGCCAGCAGCCCCCAGTCTGGAAACACCATATATTTT

v_call: TRBV7-3
j_call: TRBJ2-3
d_call: NA
clone_size: NA
cdr3_aa: CASSRAQGGADTQYF
cdr3_nt: TGTGCCAGCAGCCGTGCCCAGGGAGGTGCAGATACGCAGTATTTT

v_call: TRBV7-7
j_call: TRBJ1-5
d_call: TRBD1
clone_size: NA
cdr3_aa: CASSTSGQAPMYQPQHF
cdr3_nt: TGTGCCAGCAGCACCAGCGGACAGGCCCCGATGTATCAGCCCCAGCATTTT